This T cell receptor beta chain originates from a study of blood T cell repertoires in COVID-19. About the research overall: Whether acute or convalescent, the COVID-19 samples came from the United States, Italy and Spain.

CDR3 length: 15 amino acids. Germline CDR1 and CDR2: LGHDT and YNNKEL (reference sequence). V was pared by 3 bases and J by 4 bases, with 6 bases of the junction left unmatched. TCRdb keeps only in-frame clones here, not all; method: immunoSEQ multiplex PCR. The sample lists about 200,000 clones, 80% to 90% seen once, with 1.2% in the top ten. The source is a man aged 25 to 40 who had recovered from COVID-19. This rearrangement joins TRBV3-1 (or the pseudogene TRBV3-2) to TRBJ2-5, with 9 nucleotides matching TRBD2. Material for sequencing was PBMCs or T cells enriched from blood (not recorded which). CDR3 residues: CASSQRGGRGETQYF. The CDR3, as DNA: TGTGCCAGCAGCCAGCGGGGGGGCCGTGGAGAGACCCAGTACTTC.